Each of the 13 T cell receptor beta chains below was sequenced from the same sample in a study of T cell responses to AZD1222 COVID-19 vaccine. The table came from immunoSEQ multiplex PCR; TCRdb's copy has only in-frame clones and leaves some out. The sample yields approximately 120,000 clones, roughly 90% seen once. Sequenced here: peripheral blood, sampled on day 0 of AZD1222 vaccination. Receptor source: an adult in good health.

The V call is TRBV9, the J call TRBJ1-4; D might be TRBD1 (5 bases). V was clipped by 3 bases and J by 0 bases, with 9 bases between them. The germline CDR1 and CDR2 sequences are SGDLS and YYNGEE. The CDR3 has 15 amino acids. DNA for the CDR3: TGTGCCAGCAGCGCCCGACAGTCAACTAATGAAAAACTGTTTTTT. It is translated as CASSARQSTNEKLFF. The entire variable domain, with the rest obtained from reference TRBV9 and TRBJ1-4, is as follows: DSGVTQTPKHLITATGQRVTLRCSPRSGDLSVYWYQQSLDQGLQFLIQYYNGEERAKGNILERFSAQQFPDLHSELNLSSLELGDSALYFCASSARQSTNEKLFFGSGTQLSVL.

V usage is TRBV19 and J usage is TRBJ1-4; possible D gene TRBD1, 5 bases. There are 14 residues in the CDR3. V lost 5 bases to trimming and J lost 5 bases, with 12 bases between them. The germline V gene encodes CDR1 LNHDA and CDR2 SQIVND (reference sequence). CDR3 DNA: TGTGCCAGTAGTTGGGGGGAAGGAAATGAAAAACTGTTTTTT. It translates to CASSWGEGNEKLFF.

The V gene is TRBV30, the J gene TRBJ1-6, with 8 nucleotides matching TRBD1. The CDR3 length is 14 residues. Trimming at V came to 2 bases and at J to 10 bases, leaving 7 bases not matched to a gene. Germline loops: CDR1 GTSNPN, CDR2 SVGIG (reference sequence). The DNA for the CDR3 is TGTGCCTGGAGTTCGACAGGGGTCTACTCACCCCTCCACTTT. Amino acids: CAWSSTGVYSPLHF.

The chain employs TRBV28 and TRBJ1-4; perhaps TRBD1 as D (5 bases). Germline V lookup: CDR1 MDHEN, CDR2 SYDVKM. The length of the CDR3 is 15 residues. The V end lost 3 bases, the J end lost 4 bases, and 12 bases lay between the germline ends. The CDR3 reads CASSFGTDFNEKLFF. CDR3 DNA sequence: TGTGCCAGCAGTTTTGGGACGGACTTTAATGAAAAACTGTTTTTT.

In nucleotides, the CDR3 is TGTGCCAGCAGCCAAGGGGGGAGGTCACCCCTCCACTTT. It specifies CASSQGGRSPLHF. The rearrangement joins TRBV21-1 to TRBJ1-6. TRBV21-1 is described as a pseudogene. This CDR3 has 13 amino acids.

This clone was found once. V and J are TRBV7-8 and TRBJ2-7; 9 nucleotides line up with TRBD1. CDR3 length equals 17 residues. J was trimmed by 1 base and V by 5 bases; bases with no gene match: 12. The germline V gene encodes CDR1 SGHVS and CDR2 FQNEAQ. CDR3 residues: CASSHRTGTGLSYEQYF. CDR3 coding DNA: TGTGCCAGCAGCCATCGAACCGGGACAGGGTTGTCCTACGAGCAGTACTTC.

This chain links TRBV6-2 or TRBV6-3 with TRBJ2-4; TRBD1 agrees at 7 bases. Trimming removed 5 bases from V and 0 bases from J; junction bases left unmatched: 4. Germline V gene data show CDR1 as MNHEY and CDR2 as SVGEGT. This CDR3 is 15 amino acids long. CDR3 protein: CASSGTVLAKNIQYF. DNA of the CDR3: TGTGCCAGCAGTGGGACAGTTCTAGCCAAAAACATTCAGTACTTC.

V and J are TRBV9 and TRBJ2-5, with 8 bases lining up with TRBD2. The V segment lost 1 base and the J segment 7 bases; nucleotides outside the gene matches: 12. The CDR3 runs 16 residues. The V gene's germline CDR1 is SGDLS and CDR2 YYNGEE. The CDR3 DNA follows: TGTGCCAGCAGCGTATCCGGGGGGGCCGGTGATGGGACCCAGTACTTC. Translation gives CASSVSGGAGDGTQYF.

The chain joins TRBV5-8 to TRBJ1-1; TRBD1 aligns across 8 bases. This CDR3 comprises 15 residues. Germline CDR1 SGHTS, CDR2 YDEGEE. Trimming cost V 4 bases and J 1 base; bases outside gene matches: 6. The CDR3 is CASSLRQGKNTEAFF. The CDR3 DNA sequence: TGTGCCAGCAGCCTGAGACAGGGGAAGAACACTGAAGCTTTCTTT. Using reference TRBV5-8 and TRBJ1-1 for the parts outside the CDR3, the full variable domain is EAGVTQSPTHLIKTRGQQATLRCSPISGHTSVYWYQQALGLGLQFLLWYDEGEERNRGNFPPRFSGRQFPNYSSELNVNALELEDSALYLCASSLRQGKNTEAFFGQGTRLTVV.

This chain uses TRBV4-3 with TRBJ2-2; no definite D call. Trimming pared 1 base from V and 2 bases from J, leaving 5 bases between. The V gene's germline CDR1 is LGHNA and CDR2 YSLEER. This CDR3 has 14 amino acids. CDR3 DNA: TGCGCCAGCAGCCAAGTGGGCAACACCGGGGAGCTGTTTTTT. This translates into CASSQVGNTGELFF.

CDR3 sequence reads: CAINPMFSGRADEQFF. CDR3 in DNA: TGTGCCATCAACCCAATGTTCAGCGGGAGGGCAGATGAGCAGTTCTTC. The chain uses TRBV7-9 and TRBJ2-1; 10 nucleotides align to TRBD2. CDR3 length: 16 residues. V lost 10 bases to trimming and J lost 8 bases; unmatched junction nucleotides: 17. The germline gives CDR1 SEHNR, CDR2 FQNEAQ (reference sequence).

The gene calls are TRBV7-9 and TRBJ2-5; D perhaps matches TRBD1 (6 bases). Germline assignment: CDR1 SEHNR and CDR2 FQNEAQ (reference sequence). V was shortened by 1 base and J by 5 bases, with 8 bases between the two germline ends. The CDR3 runs 13 residues. This CDR3 reads CASSLGGRETQYF. In DNA form, the CDR3 reads TGTGCCAGCAGCTTAGGGGGGCGGGAGACCCAGTACTTC.

The V gene is TRBV4-1, the J gene TRBJ2-5, with D perhaps TRBD1 (5 bases). V was shortened by 1 base and J by 7 bases, with 10 bases between the two germline ends. The germline CDR1 and CDR2 sequences are MGHRA and YSYEKL. This CDR3 spans 13 amino acids. The CDR3 reads CASSQGQGWTQYF. The CDR3 DNA follows: TGCGCCAGCAGCCAAGGGCAGGGCTGGACCCAGTACTTC.